The T cell receptor (beta chain) under discussion was sequenced for a study of blood T cell repertoires in COVID-19 (dated by TCRdb to 2019 to 2021). Describing the broader study: Samples covering the acute and convalescent phases of COVID-19 were provided by collaborators in the United States, Italy and Spain. The repertoires were made available in a free public database intended to serve as a resource for research on the immune response to SARS-CoV-2. Samples were obtained from the ongoing ImmuneRACE study (first 160 participants) and from approximately 1,200 subjects provided by 6 global collaborators. HLA class I and class II types, where available, came from metadata supplied by the sample provider rather than from assay-based typing. Deeply sampled blood TCRbeta repertoires from subjects exposed to, actively infected with, or recovered from COVID-19 were included in the dataset. The sample metadata nearly always contained a de-identified subject ID, COVID-19 status, age in years and sex. The prospective study material was composed of cDNA or gDNA derived from T cells, B-cell-depleted T cells, or PBMCs.

The germline V gene encodes CDR1 SGDLS and CDR2 YYNGEE. The CDR3 runs 17 amino acids, cysteine and phenylalanine included. Only the CDR3 part of the read is kept: 51 bases, read in frame from the first base. V drops 3 bases and J drops 2 bases, leaving 19 bases in between. This clone has more than one count but fewer than ten. Its target antigen remains unknown. No clone much larger than this one lies a single base away; base qualities are absent. General study outcomes and caveats: The amount of clinical and demographic metadata varied by source and participant and was provided uncurated.

The immunoSEQ Assay, a bias-controlled multiplex PCR, was used to amplify TCRbeta CDR3 regions from genomic DNA. The study's own analysis went as follows. Within the assay, amplification of reference gene primers was used to estimate how many nucleated cells each sample contained. To quantify the absolute abundance of each unique TCRbeta CDR3 rearrangement, sequence reads were collapsed and filtered. For each sample, productive Simpson clonality was calculated by taking the square root of Simpson's diversity index across productive rearrangements. The table comes from immuneACCESS by way of TCRdb, which keeps in-frame sequences with V and J called. Part of the clones is missing from these tables; in studies checked, under half for an unresolved V gene and the rest for unknown reasons. V, J and clone size are those of that table, while D and trimming were read from the DNA. Recorded for this sample are around 200,000 clones; over 75% of them occurred a single time. Roughly 18% of the sample comes from the top ten.

In Seattle, one collaborating source enrolled patients while the infection was active and tracked those patients longitudinally over the course of disease. Whole blood was collected in K2EDTA tubes by collaborating institutions according to the institutions' own protocols. Collaborator samples were shipped for TCRbeta analysis as frozen whole blood, isolated PBMCs, or DNA extracted from either sample type. The rearrangement combines TRBV9 with TRBJ2-3; a weak D assignment points to TRBD2 (7 bases agree). Material for sequencing was peripheral blood. This receptor was obtained from a person between 65 and 79 years old with COVID-19, enrolled during active disease. The nucleotide sequence reads TGTGCCAGCAGCGATAGAGTGGGGGGGGGCCCCACAGATACGCAGTATTTT. Translation gives CASSDRVGGGPTDTQYF.